The entry below gives a single TCR beta chain sequence along with its context. Time point in this sample: sample taken at primary tumor resection. Material for sequencing was whole RNA from tumor, nontumor lung or frozen PBMC, left unsorted. TCRdb ran MiXCR on the 5' RACE reads and lists one entry per CDR3 protein. The sample consists of about 25,000 distinct CDR3 sequences, 5.5% to 7.5% of them appearing once. The data derive from a study of spatial heterogeneity in lung cancer. Here the sequenced sample was PBMCs, taken at surgery. This receptor was obtained from a male donor with early-stage non-small cell lung cancer.

The CDR3 sequence: CASRGSRASKKLFF. For the CDR3, the DNA is TGTGCCAGTCGAGGGTCTCGGGCCTCCAAGAAGCTGTTTTTT. The chain carries TRBV2 and TRBJ2-2, with a weak D call TRBD2 (5 bases). V was trimmed by 9 bases and J by 12 bases, leaving 23 bases between them. CDR1 and CDR2 from the germline V gene are SNHLY and FYNNEI. The CDR3 length is 14 residues.